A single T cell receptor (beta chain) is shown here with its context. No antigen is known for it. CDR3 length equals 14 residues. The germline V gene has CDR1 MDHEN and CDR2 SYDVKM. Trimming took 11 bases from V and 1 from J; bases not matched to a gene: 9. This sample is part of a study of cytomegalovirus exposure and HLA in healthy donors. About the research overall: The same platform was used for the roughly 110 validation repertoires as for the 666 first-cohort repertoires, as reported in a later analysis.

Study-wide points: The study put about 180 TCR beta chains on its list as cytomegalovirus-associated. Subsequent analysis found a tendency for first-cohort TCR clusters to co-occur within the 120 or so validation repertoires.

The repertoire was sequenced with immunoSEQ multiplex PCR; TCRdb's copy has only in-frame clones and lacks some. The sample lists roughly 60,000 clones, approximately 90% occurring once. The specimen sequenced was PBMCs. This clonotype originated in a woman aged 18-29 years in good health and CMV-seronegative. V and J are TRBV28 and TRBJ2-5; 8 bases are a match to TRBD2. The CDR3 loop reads CAGRRAGVQETQYF. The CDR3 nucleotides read TGTGCCGGACGGAGAGCGGGAGTCCAAGAGACCCAGTACTTC.